This is a list of T cell receptor beta chains from one sample in a study of blood T cell repertoires in COVID-19. Some clones are missing from TCRdb's copy, which holds only in-frame ones; the method was immunoSEQ multiplex PCR. The profile shows 55,000 to 65,000 clones, about 83% of them singletons. The sequencing sample was made of peripheral blood. The receptors shown here come from a human donor in a cohort sampled during active COVID-19. The CDR3 runs from the conserved cysteine through the conserved F or W.

V gene,J gene,CDR3 protein
TRBV7-6,TRBJ2-3,CASSLEPGQFSTDTQYF
TRBV25-1,TRBJ2-7,CASARDRVWEQYF
TRBV6-4,TRBJ2-1,CASSPNGGEQFF
TRBV4-1,TRBJ2-2,CASSPGLAGSGELFF
TRBV5-1,TRBJ2-1,CASSRGTSGRTYNEQFF
TRBV7-9,TRBJ2-6,CASSLLAGANVLTF
TRBV2,TRBJ1-5,CASSDSGQNSNQPQHF
TRBV5-4,TRBJ2-3,CASSLKVVGAGTDTQYF
TRBV7-2,TRBJ2-1,CASSLVVTSNNEQFF
TRBV2,TRBJ2-3,CASSEAMQDTQYF
TRBV7-9,TRBJ2-2,CASSRELGGELFF
TRBV7-9,TRBJ2-3,CASSSGLAGSTDTQYF
TRBV28,TRBJ1-5,CASRFLQSLPQHF
TRBV14,TRBJ1-2,CASSLRRGWNYGYTF
TRBV4-3,TRBJ1-2,CASSRSFGSNYGYTF
TRBV19,TRBJ1-2,CASSPGTGDGYTF
TRBV28,TRBJ2-1,CASHLAGVSNEQFF
TRBV7-2,TRBJ1-5,CASSLGRSRGDQPQHF
TRBV5-4,TRBJ2-5,CASTRLAGETQYF
TRBV29-1,TRBJ2-2,CSVEPAGQGIGELFF
TRBV5-1,TRBJ2-3,CASSLNVAGDTQYF
TRBV21-1,TRBJ1-3,CASSKTGGQGIAGNTIYF
TRBV28,TRBJ1-2,CASSFNRGQGGYTF
TRBV10-3,TRBJ2-7,CAISEVPGQGYEQYF
TRBV2,TRBJ2-7,CASSVVANEGQYF
TRBV15,TRBJ2-5,CATSKLPHSQETQYF
TRBV24-1,TRBJ1-5,CATTFRHRGDQPQHF
TRBV28,TRBJ1-5,CASSWGGGAQPQHF
TRBV20-1,TRBJ2-5,CSASRGSNQETQYF
TRBV5-4,TRBJ1-6,CASSPTGGNSPLHF
TRBV5-1,TRBJ2-7,CASSLARGKSYEQYF
TRBV7-2,TRBJ1-6,CASSLVGGESSPLHF
TRBV11-2,TRBJ2-1,CASSPFGRGPYNEQFF
TRBV5-6,TRBJ2-7,CASSKPAYEQYF
TRBV5-5,TRBJ2-1,CASSLGTSGSYEQFF
TRBV11-2,TRBJ1-1,CASSATVSEAFF
TRBV5-6,TRBJ2-3,CASSLLLAGGPHTQYF
TRBV3-1/TRBV3-2,TRBJ2-5,CASSQSGTNQETQYF
TRBV5-4,TRBJ2-1,CASSFRTSGYNEQFF